The 26 T cell receptor beta chains given below trace back to one sample, sequenced in a study of shared clonotypes between healthy human individuals. The data were produced by immunoSEQ multiplex PCR, yet TCRdb's version contains in-frame clones alone and is incomplete. Of about 2 million clones listed, around 95% were seen once; the top ten hold roughly 0.13%. Sequencing used naive CD4+ T cells sorted from blood. Subset defined: CD45RA+ positively selected. These receptors originate from a man between 18 and 29 years old in good health.

The chain has TRBV10-3 and TRBJ2-7; D may match TRBD1 or TRBD2 (5 bases each). The germline CDR1 and CDR2 sequences are ENHRY and SYGVKD. Between the trimmed V and J ends, which lost 2 bases and 1 base, there was a span of 12 bases. This CDR3 is 15 amino acids long. CDR3 loop: CAISEREGVSYEQYF. CDR3 in DNA: TGTGCCATCAGTGAGCGGGAAGGGGTGTCCTACGAGCAGTACTTC.

Points on this clone: A much more abundant neighbour one base away suggests this may be a read error. This chain uses TRBV6-5 with TRBJ1-5, with D possibly being TRBD1 (6 bases). This CDR3 is built from 15 residues. V dropped 6 bases and J dropped 6 bases, with 18 bases sitting between them. CDR1 is MNHEY and CDR2 is SVGAGI in the germline V gene. The CDR3 DNA reads as TGTGCCAGCAGCTCCCTTACACAGGGCAGTCAGCCCCAGCATTTT. This encodes CASSSLTQGSQPQHF.

This clone occurred a few times. The rearrangement uses TRBV25-1 and TRBJ1-5, with D possibly TRBD1 on 6 matching bases. V gave up 8 bases and J gave up 9 bases, with 14 bases separating them. The CDR3 is made up of 12 amino acids. The V gene's germline CDR1 is MGHDK and CDR2 SYGVNS. The CDR3 nucleotides are TGTGCCAGCCTATCGGGAGGGGGGCCCCAGCATTTT. This translates into CASLSGGGPQHF. Filled out from reference TRBV25-1 and TRBJ1-5, the complete variable domain reads EADIYQTPRYLVIGTGKKITLECSQTMGHDKMYWYQQDPGMELHLIHYSYGVNSTEKGDLSSESTVSRIRTEHFPLTLESARPSHTSQYLCASLSGGGPQHFGDGTRLSIL.

The chain links TRBV30 to TRBJ1-5, with 8 bases that match TRBD1. The CDR3 totals 12 residues. Germline CDR1 is GTSNPN and CDR2 is SVGIG (reference sequence). V lost 7 bases, J lost 3 bases, and 2 bases stayed unmatched. The CDR3 loop reads CALDRDNQPQHF. CDR3 nucleotide sequence: TGTGCCTTGGACAGGGACAATCAGCCCCAGCATTTT.

The chain links TRBV30 to TRBJ1-6; D may be TRBD1 (5 bases). CDR3 length: 11 amino acids. V lost 4 bases to trimming and J lost 7 bases, with 5 bases between them. Germline values: CDR1 GTSNPN, CDR2 SVGIG (reference sequence). CDR3 nucleotides: TGTGCCTGGACAGGGAATTCACCCCTCCACTTT. Residues: CAWTGNSPLHF.

The rearrangement links TRBV5-1 to TRBJ1-1; TRBD1 matches 8 bases. Trimming at V came to 3 bases and at J to 10 bases, leaving 11 bases not matched to a gene. The CDR3 spans 14 residues. Germline-derived CDR1 and CDR2 are SGHRS and YFSETQ. CDR3 region: CASSYGQGGVAAFF. In nucleotides, the CDR3 is TGCGCCAGCAGCTATGGACAGGGCGGCGTTGCAGCTTTCTTT.

This chain connects TRBV28 to TRBJ2-2; 10 bases line up with TRBD2. The CDR3 loop spans 15 amino acids. The V gene's germline CDR1 is MDHEN and CDR2 SYDVKM. V shed 11 bases and J 2 bases; nucleotides not matched to a gene: 8. The CDR3 here is CAGTKRGGNTGELFF. CDR3 sequence (DNA): TGTGCCGGAACGAAGCGGGGGGGCAACACCGGGGAGCTGTTTTTT.

The V and J genes are TRBV27 and TRBJ1-2; 8 bases agree with TRBD1. V was pared by 2 bases and J by 0 bases, with 8 bases of the junction left unmatched. The CDR3 length is 17 residues. CDR1 is MNHEY and CDR2 is SMNVEV in the germline V gene (reference sequence). The CDR3 sequence: CASSLLETGGANYGYTF. The CDR3 region has the DNA TGTGCCAGCAGTTTACTAGAAACAGGGGGTGCTAACTATGGCTACACCTTC.

The J gene is TRBJ1-1, the V gene TRBV29-1; D is unresolved. CDR3 length: 14 amino acids. Looked up from germline, CDR1 is SQVTM and CDR2 is ANQGSEA. Trimming cost V 6 bases and J 0 bases, with 14 bases left between them. CDR3 bases: TGCAGCGTCGAAAGAATGACTATGAACACTGAAGCTTTCTTT. It codes for CSVERMTMNTEAFF.

The chain recombines TRBV5-4 with TRBJ1-1; tentatively, D is TRBD1 (5 bases). Germline V gene data show CDR1 as SGHNT and CDR2 as YYREEE (reference sequence). V gave up 4 bases and J gave up 0 bases, with 10 bases separating them. CDR3 size: 14 residues. The CDR3 coding sequence is TGTGCCAGCAGCGTCGACAGAATGAACACTGAAGCTTTCTTT. Its protein is CASSVDRMNTEAFF.

This CDR3 is CASRRMDGRPLYEQYF. In DNA form, the CDR3 reads TGTGCCAGCAGACGAATGGACGGACGGCCTCTCTACGAGCAGTACTTC. The chain combines TRBV6-4 with TRBJ2-7; D remains unclear. Looked up from germline, CDR1 is MRHNA and CDR2 is SNTAGT. The CDR3 totals 16 residues. V was trimmed by 6 bases and J by 3 bases, leaving 21 bases between them.

The chain carries TRBV28 and TRBJ1-2, with 9 bases matching TRBD1. The CDR3 runs to 17 residues. The V and J ends lost 6 bases and 1 base, in that order; junction bases with no gene match: 12. CDR1 MDHEN and CDR2 SYDVKM come from the germline V gene. The CDR3 protein is CASSLPTGQGNNYGYTF. The DNA for the CDR3 is TGTGCCAGCAGCCTTCCCACGGGACAGGGCAATAACTATGGCTACACCTTC.

Comment on this clone: The sample has other DNA sequences that encode this CDR3 too. The chain couples TRBV18 to TRBJ2-7, with 12 bases aligning to TRBD2. The V gene end was trimmed by 3 bases and the J gene end by 3 bases; junction bases not matched to a gene: 3. Germline CDR1 reads KGHSH; CDR2 reads LQKENI. The CDR3 length is 15 residues. The CDR3 sequence is CASSPTSGSIYEQYF. The CDR3 DNA sequence: TGTGCCAGCTCACCGACTAGCGGGAGTATCTACGAGCAGTACTTC.

The V call is TRBV28, the J call TRBJ1-5; tentatively, D is TRBD1 (5 bases). Germline V gene lookup returns CDR1 MDHEN and CDR2 SYDVKM. The V end lost 6 bases, the J end lost 6 bases, and 12 bases lay between the germline ends. The CDR3 is 13 residues long. The CDR3 loop is CASRSGYRQPQHF. The CDR3 DNA sequence: TGTGCCAGCAGATCAGGGTACCGTCAGCCCCAGCATTTT. The full variable domain, in which reference TRBV28 and TRBJ1-5 provide the parts outside the CDR3, is DVKVTQSSRYLVKRTGEKVFLECVQDMDHENMFWYRQDPGLGLRLIYFSYDVKMKEKGDIPEGYSVSREKKERFSLILESASTNQTSMYLCASRSGYRQPQHFGDGTRLSIL.

This chain connects TRBV5-1 to TRBJ2-3; D is unclear. The V gene lost 5 bases and the J gene lost 1 base, with 11 bases spanning the gap. This CDR3 comprises 14 residues. Germline V gene lookup returns CDR1 SGHRS and CDR2 YFSETQ. The CDR3, as DNA: TGCGCCAGCAGAAGATGGGGTGGCACAGATACGCAGTATTTT. Protein sequence: CASRRWGGTDTQYF.

The rearrangement joins TRBV28 to TRBJ2-7; D not resolved. CDR1 and CDR2 from the germline V gene are MDHEN and SYDVKM. This CDR3 has 12 residues. Trimming pared 5 bases from V and 4 bases from J, leaving 9 bases between. The CDR3 DNA follows: TGTGCCAGCAGTCCTCAGAGGTACGAGCAGTACTTC. This codes for CASSPQRYEQYF.

The chain employs TRBV7-8 and TRBJ2-3, with TRBD1 identical over 8 bases. The CDR3 sequence is 15 residues long. Trimming took 1 base from V and 5 from J; bases not matched to a gene: 5. The V gene's germline CDR1 is SGHVS and CDR2 FQNEAQ. This chain's CDR3 is CASSLGQGAVDTQYF. The CDR3 DNA reads TGTGCCAGCAGCTTAGGGCAGGGGGCGGTAGATACGCAGTATTTT.

Points on this clone: Additional DNA sequences in this sample encode the identical CDR3. This chain connects TRBV5-1 to TRBJ1-3; D is unclear. The CDR3 is made up of 15 amino acids. In germline, CDR1 is SGHRS, CDR2 YFSETQ. Trimming took off 0 bases at V and 0 bases at J, with 7 bases between the two ends. The CDR3 sequence is CASSLEAGSGNTIYF. The DNA for the CDR3 is TGCGCCAGCAGCTTGGAGGCAGGCTCTGGAAACACCATATATTTT.

This chain uses TRBV9 with TRBJ2-7; D tentatively fits TRBD1 or TRBD2 (7 bases each). The CDR3 runs to 18 residues. Germline V gives CDR1 SGDLS, CDR2 YYNGEE. Trimming stripped 4 bases from V and 9 bases from J, with 32 bases between. Here the CDR3 DNA reads TGTGCCAGCAGCTTCCCCGAGGGGGGGTCGAGGGCCCGGACAGGGCAGTACTTC. Protein sequence: CASSFPEGGSRARTGQYF.

This chain uses TRBV4-3 with TRBJ2-3; D perhaps matches TRBD2 (6 bases). The CDR3 extends over 16 amino acids. V gave up 0 bases and J gave up 4 bases, with 14 bases separating them. Germline loops: CDR1 LGHNA, CDR2 YSLEER. In nucleotides, the CDR3 is TGCGCCAGCAGCCAAGAGACCGGGACTCCCGCAGATACGCAGTATTTT. It is translated as CASSQETGTPADTQYF.

The chain has TRBV5-1 and TRBJ2-5; 7 bases match TRBD1. Germline-derived CDR1 and CDR2 are SGHRS and YFSETQ. CDR3 size: 14 residues. Trimming removed 4 bases from V and 5 bases from J; junction bases left unmatched: 8. CDR3 loop: CASSVNRGEETQYF. The DNA of the CDR3 is TGCGCCAGCAGCGTAAACAGGGGAGAGGAGACCCAGTACTTC.

The chain carries TRBV7-9 and TRBJ2-7; possibly TRBD1 for D (6 bases). The CDR3 has 15 residues. The V gene lost 7 bases and the J gene lost 3 bases, with 19 bases spanning the gap. Germline CDR1 SEHNR, CDR2 FQNEAQ (reference sequence). CDR3 bases: TGTGCCAGCACCTCCCGTGGGGGCGGAGACTACGAGCAGTACTTC. Amino acid sequence: CASTSRGGGDYEQYF. Supplemented by reference TRBV7-9 and TRBJ2-7, the full variable domain reads DTGVSQNPRHKITKRGQNVTFRCDPISEHNRLYWYRQTLGQGPEFLTYFQNEAQLEKSRLLSDRFSAERPKGSFSTLEIQRTEQGDSAMYLCASTSRGGGDYEQYFGPGTRLTVT.

CDR3 DNA: TGTGCCAGCAAGGGCAGCACCTACGAGCAGTACTTC. Translating it yields CASKGSTYEQYF. The chain recombines TRBV28 with TRBJ2-7; unclear D gene. The V end was cut by 7 bases, the J end by 2 bases, with 9 bases between. This CDR3 has 12 amino acids. CDR1 and CDR2 (germline): MDHEN, SYDVKM.

V usage is TRBV30 and J usage is TRBJ2-3; D is undetermined. This CDR3 has 13 amino acids. Germline V gene data show CDR1 as GTSNPN and CDR2 as SVGIG (reference sequence). V gave up 4 bases and J gave up 0 bases, with 8 bases separating them. The CDR3 loop is CAWTLRSTDTQYF. CDR3 DNA: TGTGCCTGGACTCTGAGGAGCACAGATACGCAGTATTTT.

This chain joins TRBV6-6 and TRBJ2-7; D may be TRBD1 (6 bases). V lost 6 bases, J lost 3 bases, and 18 bases lay in between. Looked up from germline, CDR1 is MNHNY and CDR2 is SVGAGI (reference sequence). This CDR3 spans 15 amino acids. This CDR3 reads CASSPTGSRFYEQYF. The CDR3 DNA reads as TGTGCCAGCAGCCCTACAGGGTCACGGTTCTACGAGCAGTACTTC.

This clone was observed a single time. This chain uses TRBV7-5 with TRBJ1-1. TRBV7-5 is a pseudogene segment. The CDR3 runs 16 residues. The CDR3 spells CARSPPRNSLNTEAFF. CDR3 bases: TGTGCCAGAAGCCCCCCTAGGAACAGTCTTAACACTGAAGCTTTCTTT.